What follows are 28 T cell receptor beta chains derived from one specimen sequenced in a study of shared clonotypes between healthy human individuals. Only in-frame clones appear in the TCRdb table, and some are missing; sequencing was by immunoSEQ multiplex PCR. The table records some 2 million clones, roughly 96% of them present only once. Sequenced material: naive CD4+ T cells sorted from blood. Subset described: CD45RA+ positively selected. The receptors were gathered from a young man in good health.

This clone was seen just once. The CDR3 reads CASSQGPGDYNEQFF. In DNA, the CDR3 is TGCGCCAGCAGCCAAGGTCCGGGAGACTACAATGAGCAGTTCTTC. The V gene is TRBV4-3, the J gene TRBJ2-1; the D gene is possibly TRBD2 (6 bases). CDR3 length: 15 amino acids. Germline V gene sequence: CDR1 LGHNA, CDR2 YSLEER. The V end lost 1 base, the J end lost 3 bases, and 10 bases lay between the germline ends.

This clone was counted once. The chain employs TRBV28 and TRBJ1-1; D call uncertain. Per germline, CDR1 MDHEN and CDR2 SYDVKM. The V end was cut by 3 bases, the J end by 0 bases, with 8 bases between. The CDR3 covers 14 residues. The CDR3 DNA follows: TGTGCCAGCAGTTTGGGAGGAATGAACACTGAAGCTTTCTTT. This codes for CASSLGGMNTEAFF.

This sequence joins TRBV14 and TRBJ2-1, with 9 bases identical to TRBD1. The V gene's germline CDR1 is SGHDN and CDR2 FVKESK. V trimming: 4 bases; J trimming: 15 bases; junction bases outside the gene matches: 16. The CDR3 spans 15 residues. The CDR3 DNA reads as TGTGCCAGCAGCCCGCAACAGGGGGCCGGGCTGGGCGCGTTCTTC. Translation gives CASSPQQGAGLGAFF. Filled out from reference TRBV14 and TRBJ2-1, the complete variable domain reads EAGVTQFPSHSVIEKGQTVTLRCDPISGHDNLYWYRRVMGKEIKFLLHFVKESKQDESGMPNNRFLAERTGGTYSTLKVQPAELEDSGVYFCASSPQQGAGLGAFFGPGTRLTVL.

This clone has just one count. V and J are TRBV28 and TRBJ2-6, with D possibly being TRBD1 or TRBD2 (5 bases each). CDR3 length: 15 amino acids. Germline-derived CDR1 and CDR2 are MDHEN and SYDVKM. V lost 5 bases to trimming and J lost 2 bases, with 10 bases between them. CDR3 residues: CASSPRGAGANVLTF. In nucleotides, the CDR3 is TGTGCCAGCAGTCCGAGGGGAGCTGGGGCCAACGTCCTGACTTTC.

The rearrangement uses TRBV5-8 and TRBJ2-7; D is unclear. This CDR3 spans 14 amino acids. Trimming took off 4 bases at V and 2 bases at J, with 13 bases between the two ends. Germline V gene lookup returns CDR1 SGHTS and CDR2 YDEGEE. CDR3 sequence reads: CASSPRTAPYEQYF. Written as DNA, the CDR3 is TGTGCCAGCAGCCCACGGACGGCCCCCTACGAGCAGTACTTC.

The chain uses TRBV5-1 and TRBJ2-2, with 8 bases aligning to TRBD1. CDR3 length: 15 residues. Trimming at V came to 4 bases and at J to 4 bases, leaving 6 bases not matched to a gene. Germline CDR1 is SGHRS and CDR2 is YFSETQ. The CDR3 loop is CASSITGGSTGELFF. The CDR3 region has the DNA TGCGCCAGCAGCATAACAGGGGGGAGCACCGGGGAGCTGTTTTTT.

The chain has TRBV7-2 and TRBJ1-2; D remains unclear. Germline CDR1 is SGHTA and CDR2 is FQGNSA. CDR3 length: 15 residues. Deletions cut 1 base from V and 2 bases from J, with 11 bases between. CDR3 bases: TGTGCCAGCAGCTTAGAGGTCCTGGGGAACTATGGCTACACCTTC. It specifies CASSLEVLGNYGYTF.

This chain connects TRBV6-5 to TRBJ2-7; tentative D call: TRBD2 (5 bases). The CDR3 has 15 amino acids. Trimming left V 6 bases short and J 0 bases short, with 15 bases between. Germline lookup yields CDR1 MNHEY and CDR2 SVGAGI. The CDR3 spells CASSPSEGFSYEQYF. The CDR3 coding sequence is TGTGCCAGCAGCCCCTCTGAGGGTTTCTCCTACGAGCAGTACTTC.

This clone was recorded only once. This rearrangement joins TRBV7-3 to TRBJ1-6; D is uncertain. Trimming removed 1 base at V and 0 bases at J, with 4 bases between. This CDR3 contains 15 residues. The germline CDR1 and CDR2 sequences are SGHTA and FQGTGA. The CDR3 is CASSLRSSYNSPLHF. CDR3 sequence (DNA): TGTGCCAGCAGCTTAAGGAGCTCCTATAATTCACCCCTCCACTTT.

As to this clone: This specimen includes other DNA sequences encoding the same CDR3. This sequence joins TRBV5-1 and TRBJ1-5, with D possibly TRBD1 on 5 matching bases. CDR1 and CDR2 from the germline V gene are SGHRS and YFSETQ. With 4 bases removed from V and 7 bases from J, the gap between germline ends came to 12 bases. This CDR3 spans 13 amino acids. The CDR3 is CASSLMGDQPQHF. As DNA, the CDR3 is TGCGCCAGCAGCCTAATGGGGGACCAGCCCCAGCATTTT.

The chain couples TRBV7-9 to TRBJ2-7; perhaps TRBD2 as D (5 bases). The CDR3 runs 12 residues. Trimming shortened V by 3 bases and J by 6 bases, and 9 bases separated the two germline ends. Germline CDR1 reads SEHNR; CDR2 reads FQNEAQ (reference sequence). The CDR3 DNA is TGTGCCAGCAGCTTGGTTGCGGGCGAGCAGTACTTC. Encoded protein: CASSLVAGEQYF.

The V gene is TRBV28, the J gene TRBJ2-5; D gene unclear. The length of the CDR3 is 15 residues. CDR1 and CDR2 from the germline V gene are MDHEN and SYDVKM. The V and J ends lost 5 bases and 3 bases respectively, with 16 bases between them. CDR3 amino acids: CASSAAELIKETQYF. The CDR3, as DNA: TGTGCCAGCAGTGCCGCGGAGCTGATTAAAGAGACCCAGTACTTC.

This chain connects TRBV5-1 to TRBJ2-3; TRBD2 aligns across 9 bases. The CDR3 has 17 residues. Germline CDR1 is SGHRS and CDR2 is YFSETQ. V shed 3 bases and J 1 base; nucleotides not matched to a gene: 9. The CDR3 reads CASSSLRLADRTDTQYF. The DNA for the CDR3 is TGCGCCAGCAGCTCCTTGAGACTAGCGGACCGCACAGATACGCAGTATTTT.

The genes are TRBV6-5 and TRBJ1-4, with D possibly TRBD1 on 6 matching bases. V was cut by 2 bases and J by 7 bases, with 14 bases left in between. The CDR3 length is 15 residues. Germline V gene sequence: CDR1 MNHEY, CDR2 SVGAGI. Here the CDR3 DNA reads TGTGCCAGCAGTTACGGAGGGGGGCTGGCTGAAAAACTGTTTTTT. Translated, it gives CASSYGGGLAEKLFF.

The V call is TRBV4-1, the J call TRBJ1-1; D gene unclear. Germline V gene lookup returns CDR1 MGHRA and CDR2 YSYEKL. V shed 2 bases and J shed 1 base, with 14 bases lying between them. The CDR3 sequence is 16 residues long. The CDR3 sequence is CASSQITGRKNTEAFF. Written as DNA, the CDR3 is TGCGCCAGCAGCCAAATCACCGGACGAAAGAACACTGAAGCTTTCTTT.

In the case of this clone: At the DNA level, this CDR3 is encoded by other sequences in the same sample as well. V usage is TRBV18 and J usage is TRBJ1-2, with 7 bases identical to TRBD1. There are 15 residues in the CDR3. V lost 3 bases to trimming and J lost 0 bases; unmatched junction nucleotides: 4. Germline V gene data show CDR1 as KGHSH and CDR2 as LQKENI. Here the CDR3 reads CASSPTGEANYGYTF. The CDR3 coding sequence is TGTGCCAGCTCACCTACAGGGGAGGCTAACTATGGCTACACCTTC.

The V gene is TRBV4-3, the J gene TRBJ2-3; a possible D gene is TRBD1 (7 bases). V lost 0 bases and J 2 bases, leaving 18 bases between the germline ends. Germline CDR1 reads LGHNA; CDR2 reads YSLEER. There are 18 residues in the CDR3. CDR3 bases: TGCGCCAGCAGCCAAGACCGTGGCGGGGACAGAATCACAGATACGCAGTATTTT. Its protein product is CASSQDRGGDRITDTQYF.

This clone has just one count. This chain connects TRBV30 to TRBJ2-5; TRBD1 aligns across 7 bases. Trimming removed 4 bases from V and 4 bases from J; junction bases left unmatched: 9. Germline CDR1 GTSNPN, CDR2 SVGIG (reference sequence). The CDR3 has 14 residues. The CDR3 DNA reads TGTGCCTGGAACCCGGACAGGTTTGGAGAGACCCAGTACTTC. This gives the protein CAWNPDRFGETQYF.

J is TRBJ1-1 and V is TRBV5-8, with D possibly being TRBD1 (5 bases). The CDR3 loop spans 14 amino acids. Germline assignment: CDR1 SGHTS and CDR2 YDEGEE. V was shortened by 2 bases and J by 0 bases, with 8 bases between the two germline ends. This CDR3 is CASSFDSLNTEAFF. CDR3 DNA sequence: TGTGCCAGCAGCTTTGACAGTCTGAACACTGAAGCTTTCTTT.

V usage is TRBV18 and J usage is TRBJ1-2; tentatively, D is TRBD1 (6 bases). There are 13 residues in the CDR3. V was pared by 6 bases and J by 6 bases, with 14 bases between. Germline CDR1 and CDR2: KGHSH and LQKENI. CDR3: CASSPTGWDGYTF. The CDR3 DNA follows: TGTGCCAGCTCCCCTACAGGGTGGGATGGCTACACCTTC.

V and J are TRBV29-1 and TRBJ2-1; 8 nucleotides line up with TRBD2. The CDR3 is made up of 13 amino acids. V was pared by 4 bases and J by 1 base, with 0 bases of the junction left unmatched. In germline, CDR1 is SQVTM, CDR2 ANQGSEA. The CDR3 sequence is CSVGLASYNEQFF. The CDR3 DNA reads TGCAGCGTTGGACTAGCGTCCTACAATGAGCAGTTCTTC.

The chain is built from TRBV5-4 and TRBJ1-6; D unclear. The CDR3 sequence is 13 residues long. Looked up from germline, CDR1 is SGHNT and CDR2 is YYREEE (reference sequence). Trimming cost V 0 bases and J 6 bases, with 4 bases left between them. The DNA for the CDR3 is TGTGCCAGCAGCTTGGAGGTTAATTCACCCCTCCACTTT. The encoded protein is CASSLEVNSPLHF.

This clone appeared a single time. V usage is TRBV11-3 and J usage is TRBJ2-7, with 7 nucleotides matching TRBD2. There are 15 residues in the CDR3. Germline V lookup: CDR1 SGHNT, CDR2 YENEEA. The trim removed 1 base at V and 2 bases at J, leaving 5 bases unmatched. CDR3 DNA: TGTGCCAGCAGCTTAGTCGAGCGGGGACCCTACGAGCAGTACTTC. Its protein is CASSLVERGPYEQYF.

This clone showed up just a few times. Other DNA sequences within the sample encode an identical CDR3. This chain joins TRBV5-1 and TRBJ2-7, with 10 nucleotides matching TRBD1. This CDR3 comprises 14 residues. CDR1 and CDR2 (germline): SGHRS, YFSETQ. Trimming cost V 0 bases and J 4 bases; bases outside gene matches: 1. The CDR3 is CASSLGQGAYEQYF. The CDR3 coding sequence is TGCGCCAGCAGCTTGGGACAGGGGGCGTACGAGCAGTACTTC.

In this sample, this clone turned up once. The chain is built from TRBV28 and TRBJ1-6; 10 positions match TRBD1. This CDR3 is built from 15 residues. The germline V gene encodes CDR1 MDHEN and CDR2 SYDVKM. The V segment lost 6 bases and the J segment 7 bases; nucleotides outside the gene matches: 6. The DNA for the CDR3 is TGTGCCAGCAGAGACAGGGGGCACGGGAATTCACCCCTCCACTTT. It specifies CASRDRGHGNSPLHF.

V and J are TRBV5-6 and TRBJ2-5; 7 bases line up with TRBD2. This CDR3 has 14 amino acids. Per germline, CDR1 SGHDT and CDR2 YYEEEE. Losses at the gene ends were 4 bases for V and 1 base for J; bases not matched to a gene: 4. CDR3 amino acids: CASSVGLPQETQYF. The CDR3 nucleotides are TGTGCCAGCAGCGTGGGACTACCCCAAGAGACCCAGTACTTC.

This chain uses TRBV7-3 with TRBJ2-3, with 13 positions matching TRBD2. V dropped 4 bases and J dropped 1; count of bases not matched to a gene: 2. Germline V gene data show CDR1 as SGHTA and CDR2 as FQGTGA. The length of the CDR3 is 16 residues. CDR3 in amino acids: CASSSTSGGRTDTQYF. Here the CDR3 DNA reads TGTGCCAGCAGCTCGACTAGCGGGGGGCGCACAGATACGCAGTATTTT.

J is TRBJ1-5 and V is TRBV11-1; no firm D call. Germline CDR1 and CDR2: SGHAT and FQDESV (reference sequence). V was trimmed by 6 bases and J by 7 bases, leaving 19 bases between them. This CDR3 has 15 residues. CDR3 loop: CASRPTGIQTQPQHF. Written as DNA, the CDR3 is TGTGCCAGCAGACCTACCGGGATTCAAACCCAGCCCCAGCATTTT.